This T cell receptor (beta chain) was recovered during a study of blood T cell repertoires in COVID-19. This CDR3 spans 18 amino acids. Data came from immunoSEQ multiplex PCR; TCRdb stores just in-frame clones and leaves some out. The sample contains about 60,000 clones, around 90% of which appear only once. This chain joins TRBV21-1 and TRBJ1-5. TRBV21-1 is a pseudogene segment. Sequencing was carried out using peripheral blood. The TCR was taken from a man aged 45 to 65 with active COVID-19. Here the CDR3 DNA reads TGTGCCAGCAGCAAATCCTTCATTAAGATGCGGAGCAATCAGCCCCAGCATTTT. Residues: CASSKSFIKMRSNQPQHF.